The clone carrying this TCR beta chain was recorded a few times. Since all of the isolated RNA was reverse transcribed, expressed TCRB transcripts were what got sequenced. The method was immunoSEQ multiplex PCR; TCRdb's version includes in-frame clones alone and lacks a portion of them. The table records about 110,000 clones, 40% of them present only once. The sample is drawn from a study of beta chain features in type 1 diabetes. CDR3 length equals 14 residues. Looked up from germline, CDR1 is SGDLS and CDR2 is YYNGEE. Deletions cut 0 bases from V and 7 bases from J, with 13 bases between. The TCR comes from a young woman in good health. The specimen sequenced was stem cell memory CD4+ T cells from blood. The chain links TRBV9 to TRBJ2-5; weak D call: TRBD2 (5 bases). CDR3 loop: CASSVGALAGTQYF. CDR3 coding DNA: TGTGCCAGCAGCGTAGGGGCCCTAGCTGGGACCCAGTACTTC.